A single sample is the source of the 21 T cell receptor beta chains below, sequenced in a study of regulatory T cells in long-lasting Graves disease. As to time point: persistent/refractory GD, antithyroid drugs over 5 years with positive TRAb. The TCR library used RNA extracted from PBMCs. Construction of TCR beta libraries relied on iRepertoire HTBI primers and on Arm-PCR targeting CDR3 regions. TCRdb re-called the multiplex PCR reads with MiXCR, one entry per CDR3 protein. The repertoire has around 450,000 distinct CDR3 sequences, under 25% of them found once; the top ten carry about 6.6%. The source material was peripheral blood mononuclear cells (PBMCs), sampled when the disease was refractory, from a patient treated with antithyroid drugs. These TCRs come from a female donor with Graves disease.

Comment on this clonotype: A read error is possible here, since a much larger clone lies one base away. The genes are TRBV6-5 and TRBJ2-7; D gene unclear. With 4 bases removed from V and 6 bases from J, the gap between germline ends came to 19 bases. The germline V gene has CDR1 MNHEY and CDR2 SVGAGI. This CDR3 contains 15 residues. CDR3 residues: CASSCRPAGSAEQYF. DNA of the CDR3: TGTGCCAGCAGTTGCAGACCGGCCGGTTCTGCCGAGCAGTACTTC.

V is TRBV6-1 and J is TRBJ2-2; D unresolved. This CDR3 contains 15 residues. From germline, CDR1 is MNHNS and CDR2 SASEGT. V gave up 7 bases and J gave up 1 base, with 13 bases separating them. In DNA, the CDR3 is TGTGCCAGCAACCCTAAAAAAGTGAACACCGGGGAGCTGTTTTTT. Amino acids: CASNPKKVNTGELFF.

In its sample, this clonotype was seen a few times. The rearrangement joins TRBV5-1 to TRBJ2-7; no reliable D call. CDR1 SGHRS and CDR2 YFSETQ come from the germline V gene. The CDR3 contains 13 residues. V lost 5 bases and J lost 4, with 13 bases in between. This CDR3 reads CASSRAGQYEQYF. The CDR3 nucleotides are TGCGCCAGCAGTAGGGCTGGTCAATACGAGCAGTACTTC.

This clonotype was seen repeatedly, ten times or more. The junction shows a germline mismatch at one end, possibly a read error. CDR3 protein: CASSLSGQANPEAFF. As DNA, the CDR3 is TGTGCCAGCAGTTTATCCGGACAGGCGAACCCTGAAGCTTTCTTT. V gene TRBV28 combines with J gene TRBJ1-1; 7 bases are shared with TRBD1. The CDR3 is made up of 15 amino acids. Germline CDR1 and CDR2: MDHEN and SYDVKM.

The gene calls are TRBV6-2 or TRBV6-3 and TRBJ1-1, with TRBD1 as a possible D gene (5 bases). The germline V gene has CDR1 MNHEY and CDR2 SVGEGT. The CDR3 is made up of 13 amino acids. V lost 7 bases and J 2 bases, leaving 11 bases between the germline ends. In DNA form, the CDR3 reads TGTGCCAGCATCAGACAGCCAAACACTGAAGCTTTCTTT. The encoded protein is CASIRQPNTEAFF.

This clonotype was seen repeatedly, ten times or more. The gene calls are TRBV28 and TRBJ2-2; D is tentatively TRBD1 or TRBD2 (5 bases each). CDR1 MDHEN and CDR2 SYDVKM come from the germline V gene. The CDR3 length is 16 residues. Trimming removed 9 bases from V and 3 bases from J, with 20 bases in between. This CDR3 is CASTTGTPIDTGELFF. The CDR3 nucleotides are TGTGCCAGTACCACCGGGACCCCTATCGACACCGGGGAGCTGTTTTTT.

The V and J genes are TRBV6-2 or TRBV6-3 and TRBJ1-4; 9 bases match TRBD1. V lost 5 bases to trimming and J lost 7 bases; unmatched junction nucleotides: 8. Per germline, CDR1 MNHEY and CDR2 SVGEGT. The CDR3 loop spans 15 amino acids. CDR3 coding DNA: TGTGCCAGCAGTAACTGGGACAGGGAGGGTGAAAAACTGTTTTTT. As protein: CASSNWDREGEKLFF.

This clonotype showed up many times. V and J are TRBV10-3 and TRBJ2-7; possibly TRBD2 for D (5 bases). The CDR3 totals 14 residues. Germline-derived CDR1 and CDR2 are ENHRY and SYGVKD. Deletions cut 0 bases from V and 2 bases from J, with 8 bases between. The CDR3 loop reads CAISESSATYEQYF. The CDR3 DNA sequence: TGTGCCATCAGTGAGTCTAGCGCGACCTACGAGCAGTACTTC.

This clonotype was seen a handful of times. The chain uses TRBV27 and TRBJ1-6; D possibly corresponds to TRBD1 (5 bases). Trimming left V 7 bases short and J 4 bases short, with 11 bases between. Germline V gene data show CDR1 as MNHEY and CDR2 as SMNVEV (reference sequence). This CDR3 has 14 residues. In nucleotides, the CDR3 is TGTGCCAGCAAAGTTGAGGGGTATAATTCACCCCTCCACTTT. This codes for CASKVEGYNSPLHF.

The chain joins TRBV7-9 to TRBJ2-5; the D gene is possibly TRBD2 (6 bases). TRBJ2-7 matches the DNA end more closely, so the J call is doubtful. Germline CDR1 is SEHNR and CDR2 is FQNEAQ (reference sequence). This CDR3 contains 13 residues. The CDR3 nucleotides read TGTGCCAGCAGCTCGGAGGGGACTTACGAGCAGTACTTC. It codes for CASSSEGTYEQYF.

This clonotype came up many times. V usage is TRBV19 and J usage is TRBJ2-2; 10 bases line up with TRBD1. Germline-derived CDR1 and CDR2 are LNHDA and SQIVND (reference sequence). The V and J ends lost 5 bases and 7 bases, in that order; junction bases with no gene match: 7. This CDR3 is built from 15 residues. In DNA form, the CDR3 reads TGTGCCAGTAGTGGCCGGGACAGGGGTAACGGGGAGCTGTTTTTT. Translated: CASSGRDRGNGELFF.

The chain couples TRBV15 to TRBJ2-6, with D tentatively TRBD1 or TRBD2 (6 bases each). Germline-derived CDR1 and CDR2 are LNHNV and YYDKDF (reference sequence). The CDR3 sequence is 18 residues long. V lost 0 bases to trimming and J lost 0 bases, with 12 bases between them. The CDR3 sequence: CATSRERGGGSGANVLTF. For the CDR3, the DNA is TGTGCCACCAGCAGAGAGAGAGGAGGGGGCTCTGGGGCCAACGTCCTGACTTTC.

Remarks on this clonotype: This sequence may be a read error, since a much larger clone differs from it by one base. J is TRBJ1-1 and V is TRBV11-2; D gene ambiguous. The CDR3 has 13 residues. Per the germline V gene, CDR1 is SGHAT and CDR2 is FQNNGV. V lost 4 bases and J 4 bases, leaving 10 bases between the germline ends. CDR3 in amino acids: CASSSDLSTEAFF. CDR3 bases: TGTGCCAGCAGCTCCGATCTGAGCACTGAAGCTTTCTTT.

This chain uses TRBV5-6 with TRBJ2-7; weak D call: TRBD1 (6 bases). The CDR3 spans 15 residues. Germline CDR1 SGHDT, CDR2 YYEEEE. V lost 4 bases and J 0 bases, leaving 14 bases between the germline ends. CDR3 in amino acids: CASSGTGTFSYEQYF. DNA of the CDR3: TGTGCCAGCAGCGGGACCGGGACATTCTCCTACGAGCAGTACTTC.

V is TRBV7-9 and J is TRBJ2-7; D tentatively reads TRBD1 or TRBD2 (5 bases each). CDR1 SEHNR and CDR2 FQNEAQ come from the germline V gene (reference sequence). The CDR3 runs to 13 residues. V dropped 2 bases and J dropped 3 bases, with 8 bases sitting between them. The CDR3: CASSLWGNYEQYF. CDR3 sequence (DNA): TGTGCCAGCAGCTTATGGGGGAACTACGAGCAGTACTTC.

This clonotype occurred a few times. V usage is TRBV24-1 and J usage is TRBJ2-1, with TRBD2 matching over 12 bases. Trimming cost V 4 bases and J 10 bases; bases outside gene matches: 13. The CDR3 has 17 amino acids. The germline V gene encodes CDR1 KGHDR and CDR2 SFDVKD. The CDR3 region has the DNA TGTGCCACCAGTGAGGCCGGGACTAGCGGGTTTTATGCCGAGCAGTTCTTC. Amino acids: CATSEAGTSGFYAEQFF.

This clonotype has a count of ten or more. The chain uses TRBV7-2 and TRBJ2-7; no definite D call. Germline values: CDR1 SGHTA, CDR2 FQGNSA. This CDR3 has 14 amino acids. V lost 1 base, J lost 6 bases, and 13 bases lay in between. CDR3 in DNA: TGTGCCAGCAGCTTAGTATGGTTGGGTGGCGAGCAGTACTTC. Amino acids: CASSLVWLGGEQYF. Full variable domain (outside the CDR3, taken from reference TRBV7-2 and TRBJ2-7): GAGVSQSPSNKVTEKGKDVELRCDPISGHTALYWYRQSLGQGLEFLIYFQGNSAPDKSGLPSDRFSAERTGGSVSTLTIQRTQQEDSAVYLCASSLVWLGGEQYFGPGTRLTVT.

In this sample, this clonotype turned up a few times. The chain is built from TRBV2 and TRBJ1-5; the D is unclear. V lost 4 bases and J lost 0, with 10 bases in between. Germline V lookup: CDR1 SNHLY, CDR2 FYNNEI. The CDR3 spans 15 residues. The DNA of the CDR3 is TGTGCCAGCAGTGCGACCCGTTATAGCAATCAGCCCCAGCATTTT. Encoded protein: CASSATRYSNQPQHF.

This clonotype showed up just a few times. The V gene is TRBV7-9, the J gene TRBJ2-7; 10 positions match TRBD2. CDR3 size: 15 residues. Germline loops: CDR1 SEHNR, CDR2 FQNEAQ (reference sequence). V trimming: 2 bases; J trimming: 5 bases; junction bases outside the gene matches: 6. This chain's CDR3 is CASSLSGRARHEQYF. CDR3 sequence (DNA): TGTGCCAGCAGCTTAAGCGGGAGGGCCAGGCACGAGCAGTACTTC.

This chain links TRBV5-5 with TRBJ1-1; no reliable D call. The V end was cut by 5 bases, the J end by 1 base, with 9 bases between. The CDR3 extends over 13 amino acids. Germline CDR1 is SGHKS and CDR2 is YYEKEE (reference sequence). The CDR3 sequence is CASRIQENTEAFF. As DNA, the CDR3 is TGTGCCAGCAGAATCCAGGAGAACACTGAAGCTTTCTTT.

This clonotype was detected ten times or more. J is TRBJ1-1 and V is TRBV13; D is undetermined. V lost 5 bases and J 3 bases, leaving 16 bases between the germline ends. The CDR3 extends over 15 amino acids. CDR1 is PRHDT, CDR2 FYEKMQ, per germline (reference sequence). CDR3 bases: TGTGCCAGCAGCCGGGGTGTGGGAGGTTACACTGAAGCTTTCTTT. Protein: CASSRGVGGYTEAFF.